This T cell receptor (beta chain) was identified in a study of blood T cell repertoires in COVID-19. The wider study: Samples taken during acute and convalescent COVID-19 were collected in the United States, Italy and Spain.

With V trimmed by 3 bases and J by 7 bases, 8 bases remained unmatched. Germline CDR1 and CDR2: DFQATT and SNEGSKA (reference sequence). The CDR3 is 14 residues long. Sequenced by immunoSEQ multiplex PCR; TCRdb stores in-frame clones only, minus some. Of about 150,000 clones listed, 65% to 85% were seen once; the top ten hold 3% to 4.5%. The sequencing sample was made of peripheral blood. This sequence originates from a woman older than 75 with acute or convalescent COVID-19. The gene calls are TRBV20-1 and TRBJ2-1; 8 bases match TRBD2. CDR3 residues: CSASSSGRKNEQFF. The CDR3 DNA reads TGCAGTGCTAGTTCCAGCGGGAGAAAGAATGAGCAGTTCTTC.